This section outlines one T cell receptor beta chain sequence together with its context. Its specificity is unknown. A multiplex PCR was run with 60 Vbeta primers and 13 Jbeta primers. Repertoires were generated with immunoSEQ multiplex PCR, while TCRdb's copy carries only in-frame clones and drops some. There are 130,000 to 150,000 clones in the sample; about 80% occur only once, and just over 4.5% lies in the top ten. The CDR3 is 15 amino acids. Germline loops: CDR1 MNHNS, CDR2 SASEGT. Trimming pared 6 bases from V and 2 bases from J, leaving 14 bases between. The sample originates from a study of cytomegalovirus exposure and HLA in healthy donors. Study-wide results and limits: An analysis was carried out at a later point. It showed that HLA-associated TCR beta chains were more clonally expanded than equally common non-associated chains.

Sample: PBMCs. This chain uses TRBV6-1 with TRBJ1-5, with a possible D match to TRBD1 (5 bases). The source is a man in his forties in good health and CMV-seronegative. CDR3 bases: TGTGCCAGCAGCCAAGACAGAAGAGGCAATCAGCCCCAGCATTTT. Encoded protein: CASSQDRRGNQPQHF.